Below, 12 T cell receptor beta chains from the same sample are listed, as sequenced in a study of regulatory T cells in long-lasting Graves disease. Construction of TCR beta libraries relied on iRepertoire HTBI primers and on Arm-PCR targeting CDR3 regions. TCRdb itself ran the multiplex PCR reads through MiXCR, one entry per CDR3 protein. The sample shows 700,000 or so distinct CDR3 sequences, about 32% of them seen only once. Time point here: persistent/refractory GD, antithyroid drugs over 5 years with positive TRAb. PBMC-derived RNA was used for the TCR library. Source: peripheral blood mononuclear cells (PBMCs), taken when the disease was refractory, from a patient treated with antithyroid drugs. The receptor set was obtained from a female donor with Graves disease.

The V call is TRBV6-1, the J call TRBJ2-5, with 8 bases identical to TRBD1. After removal of 8 bases from V and 5 bases from J, the junction contained 4 bases not matched to a gene. Per the germline V gene, CDR1 is MNHNS and CDR2 is SASEGT. The CDR3 contains 12 residues. The CDR3 sequence: CASRQGLETQYF. The CDR3 nucleotides read TGTGCCAGCCGACAGGGGCTCGAGACCCAGTACTTC.

A few counts support this clonotype. The J gene is TRBJ2-5, the V gene TRBV29-1; 15 bases agree with TRBD2. Germline CDR1 SQVTM, CDR2 ANQGSEA. V lost 8 bases and J lost 5; bases outside the gene matches: 12. This CDR3 comprises 16 residues. CDR3 loop: CSTAAGLAGGEETQYF. CDR3 in DNA: TGCAGCACTGCCGCGGGACTAGCGGGGGGAGAGGAGACCCAGTACTTC.

The rearrangement joins TRBV6-1 to TRBJ2-7; TRBD2 matches 8 bases. CDR1 is MNHNS and CDR2 is SASEGT in the germline V gene. Trimming removed 2 bases from V and 2 bases from J; junction bases left unmatched: 2. This CDR3 region has 14 residues. DNA for the CDR3: TGTGCCAGCAGTGAACTCGGGAGGGCCTACGAGCAGTACTTC. Amino acids: CASSELGRAYEQYF.

This clonotype appeared many times. The chain combines TRBV27 with TRBJ2-5; no clear D gene. The CDR3 is 15 residues long. V lost 4 bases and J lost 0, with 12 bases in between. CDR1 and CDR2 (germline): MNHEY, SMNVEV (reference sequence). The CDR3 loop is CASSSAQVYQETQYF. DNA for the CDR3: TGTGCCAGCAGTTCCGCTCAAGTGTACCAAGAGACCCAGTACTTC.

This rearrangement joins TRBV19 to TRBJ1-1; perhaps TRBD1 as D (6 bases). The CDR3 has 12 residues. With 4 bases removed from V and 7 bases from J, the gap between germline ends came to 10 bases. The germline gives CDR1 LNHDA, CDR2 SQIVND (reference sequence). CDR3 DNA: TGTGCCAGTAGTAATCGACAGGATGAAGCTTTCTTT. Translating gives CASSNRQDEAFF.

This chain uses TRBV19 with TRBJ2-7; D perhaps matches TRBD1 (5 bases). The germline CDR1 and CDR2 sequences are LNHDA and SQIVND (reference sequence). V was clipped by 2 bases and J by 3 bases, with 11 bases between them. CDR3 length equals 14 residues. The CDR3 sequence: CASSIRTPLYEQYF. CDR3 in DNA: TGTGCCAGTAGTATACGGACACCACTCTACGAGCAGTACTTC.

V is TRBV27 and J is TRBJ1-4; 7 positions agree with TRBD1. The V gene end was trimmed by 6 bases and the J gene end by 4 bases; junction bases not matched to a gene: 11. The germline V gene encodes CDR1 MNHEY and CDR2 SMNVEV (reference sequence). This CDR3 comprises 16 residues. This CDR3 is CASRTGAAPYNEKLFF. CDR3 coding DNA: TGTGCCAGCAGAACAGGGGCCGCCCCTTATAATGAAAAACTGTTTTTT.

This clonotype occurred a few times. The CDR3 DNA follows: TGCAGTGCTAGTAGGAAATTAGCGGGGGAGATACTTCACGAGCAGTACTTC. Its translation is CSASRKLAGEILHEQYF. V usage is TRBV20-1 and J usage is TRBJ2-7; 9 positions agree with TRBD2. CDR3 length: 17 amino acids. V was pared by 3 bases and J by 5 bases, with 17 bases of the junction left unmatched. Germline V gene lookup returns CDR1 DFQATT and CDR2 SNEGSKA (reference sequence).

The CDR3 here is CASSFGWETQYF. CDR3 DNA: TGCGCCAGCAGCTTTGGATGGGAGACCCAGTACTTC. V usage is TRBV10-2 and J usage is TRBJ2-5, with no clear D. Trimming removed 6 bases at V and 5 bases at J, with 10 bases between. Germline V CDR1 and CDR2: WSHSY, SAAADI. The CDR3 is made up of 12 amino acids.

Many counts were recorded for this clonotype. The chain has TRBV28 and TRBJ1-5; the match to TRBD1 covers 7 bases. In germline, CDR1 is MDHEN, CDR2 SYDVKM. The CDR3 has 14 amino acids. V lost 6 bases and J lost 5; bases outside the gene matches: 7. The CDR3 DNA reads as TGTGCCAGCAGATCCTGGACAGGTCATCAGCCCCAGCATTTT. It is translated as CASRSWTGHQPQHF. The full variable domain, in which reference TRBV28 and TRBJ1-5 provide the parts outside the CDR3, is DVKVTQSSRYLVKRTGEKVFLECVQDMDHENMFWYRQDPGLGLRLIYFSYDVKMKEKGDIPEGYSVSREKKERFSLILESASTNQTSMYLCASRSWTGHQPQHFGDGTRLSIL.

The V call is TRBV2, the J call TRBJ1-5, with 7 bases fitting TRBD1. J was trimmed by 4 bases and V by 5 bases; bases with no gene match: 8. The germline V gene has CDR1 SNHLY and CDR2 FYNNEI. The CDR3 length is 15 residues. CDR3 amino acids: CASSRGTVENQPQHF. The CDR3, as DNA: TGTGCCAGCAGTCGGGGGACAGTGGAGAATCAGCCCCAGCATTTT. Full variable domain (rest looked up from reference TRBV2 and TRBJ1-5): EPEVTQTPSHQVTQMGQEVILRCVPISNHLYFYWYRQILGQKVEFLVSFYNNEISEKSEIFDDQFSVERPDGSNFTLKIRSTKLEDSAMYFCASSRGTVENQPQHFGDGTRLSIL.

This clonotype was counted at least ten times. The V and J genes are TRBV27 and TRBJ1-1, with a tentative D call TRBD1 (5 bases). Germline V gives CDR1 MNHEY, CDR2 SMNVEV (reference sequence). This CDR3 has 14 amino acids. The V end was cut by 6 bases, the J end by 5 bases, with 16 bases between. The CDR3 spells CASSWGTSGTEAFF. CDR3 coding DNA: TGTGCCAGCAGCTGGGGGACCTCGGGAACTGAAGCTTTCTTT.